A selection of T cell receptor beta chains follows, all from one sample in a study of T cell changes during pregnancy in multiple sclerosis. The method was immunoSEQ multiplex PCR; TCRdb's version includes in-frame clones alone and lacks a portion of them. Of some 81,000 clones detected, approximately 94% appear once; the ten largest clones hold roughly 2.6%. This specimen consisted of peripheral blood, obtained after pregnancy. The receptors here all came from a female donor in good health, enrolled as a control in a pregnancy study. The CDR3 runs from the conserved cysteine through the conserved F or W. The D gene is left open where the match is weak. Clone size is given for some rows only: seen once, a few or many times, or a class if the clone is expanded.

>TRBJ2-5|NA|TRBV7-2|NA
CASSSTRGETQYF
TGTGCCAGCAGCTCTACCCGGGGGGAGACCCAGTACTTC
>TRBJ2-7|few|TRBV5-6|TRBD1
CASSSDRGYEQYF
TGTGCCAGCAGCTCGGACAGGGGATACGAGCAGTACTTC
>TRBJ1-6|once|TRBV7-9|NA
CASSLLESSYNSPLHF
TGTGCCAGCAGCTTACTCGAGAGCTCCTATAATTCACCCCTCCACTTT
>TRBJ2-3|NA|TRBV6-4|NA
CASSALESSTDTQYF
TGTGCCAGCAGTGCCCTTGAGTCCAGCACAGATACGCAGTATTTT
>TRBJ2-3|NA|TRBV6-1|NA
CASSEANPTQYF
TGTGCCAGCAGTGAAGCCAATCCTACGCAGTATTTT
>TRBJ2-5|NA|TRBV11-2|TRBD1
CASSLGQGAKTQYF
TGTGCCAGCAGCCTCGGACAGGGGGCAAAGACCCAGTACTTC
>TRBJ2-7|NA|TRBV27|NA
CASPTGGERHEQYF
TGTGCCAGCCCGACCGGAGGGGAGCGACACGAGCAGTACTTC
>TRBJ2-7|once|TRBV28|NA
CASSFPLSWAQTYEQYF
TGTGCCAGCAGTTTCCCCCTCAGCTGGGCCCAAACCTACGAGCAGTACTTC
>TRBJ2-3|NA|TRBV9|TRBD2
CASSPSRAGGREPTDTQYF
TGTGCCAGCAGCCCCTCACGGGCGGGAGGGCGGGAACCCACAGATACGCAGTATTTT
>TRBJ1-2|NA|TRBV15|NA
CATSPGTPNYGYTF
TGTGCCACCAGCCCGGGTACCCCTAACTATGGCTACACCTTC
>TRBJ2-3|NA|TRBV23-1|TRBD2
CASSPPGRECPDTQYF
TGCGCCAGCAGTCCACCAGGGCGGGAGTGCCCAGATACGCAGTATTTT
>TRBJ2-1|NA|TRBV6-1|NA
CASSEAGGTGYNEQFF
TGTGCCAGCAGTGAAGCGGGGGGGACAGGCTACAATGAGCAGTTCTTC
>TRBJ2-1|NA|TRBV19|TRBD2
CASSWLAGDEQFF
TGTGCCAGTAGTTGGCTAGCGGGAGATGAGCAGTTCTTC
>TRBJ2-5|NA|TRBV7-6|TRBD1
CASSLGTGTGGQETQYF
TGTGCCAGCAGCTTAGGCACCGGGACAGGGGGACAAGAGACCCAGTACTTC
>TRBJ1-5|NA|TRBV7-9|NA
CASSLSWQGGILTQHF
TGTGCCAGCAGCTTAAGTTGGCAGGGAGGAATCTTAACCCAGCATTTT
>TRBJ2-1|NA|TRBV30|NA
CAWSVPGGSYNEQFF
TGTGCCTGGAGTGTCCCCGGAGGGTCCTACAATGAGCAGTTCTTC
>TRBJ1-3|NA|TRBV2|TRBD1
CASGQGFFSGNTIYF
TGTGCCAGCGGACAGGGATTCTTCTCTGGAAACACCATATATTTT
>TRBJ1-5|NA|TRBV18|NA
CASSPTGDQPQHF
TGTGCCAGCTCACCGACAGGAGATCAGCCCCAGCATTTT
>TRBJ2-2|NA|TRBV28|NA
CASIHQRRRGSDTGELFF
TGTGCCAGCATTCATCAAAGGCGAAGGGGCAGCGACACCGGGGAGCTGTTTTTT
>TRBJ2-7|NA|TRBV14|TRBD2
CASSLRGSGAYEQYF
TGTGCCAGCAGCCTCCGTGGTAGCGGGGCCTACGAGCAGTACTTC
>TRBJ1-2|NA|TRBV4-1|NA
CASSQEFARVGFRYTF
TGCGCCAGCAGCCAAGAGTTCGCCAGGGTTGGATTTCGCTACACCTTC
>TRBJ1-5|NA|TRBV5-6|NA
CASSSRVGASEAWVQPQHF
TGTGCCAGCAGCTCGCGGGTGGGTGCATCGGAAGCTTGGGTTCAGCCCCAGCATTTT
>TRBJ1-6|few|TRBV7-9|NA
CASSLEGSFPLHF
TGTGCCAGCAGCCTAGAGGGGTCCTTCCCCCTCCACTTT
>TRBJ2-1|NA|TRBV29-1|NA
CSVDRGAAYNEQFF
TGCAGCGTTGATCGCGGGGCAGCCTACAATGAGCAGTTCTTC
>TRBJ2-7|NA|TRBV7-2|NA
CASSLGGFSYEQYF
TGTGCCAGCAGCCTCGGAGGATTTTCCTACGAGCAGTACTTC
>TRBJ2-1|NA|TRBV7-9|TRBD2
CASSRHQRGYNEQFF
TGTGCCAGCAGCCGACACCAGCGGGGCTACAATGAGCAGTTCTTC
>TRBJ1-2|NA|TRBV18|TRBD1
CASSPRTGSNYGYTF
TGTGCCAGCTCACCTAGGACAGGCTCTAACTATGGCTACACCTTC
>TRBJ1-4|few|TRBV5-6|TRBD1
CASSFGTGYEKLFF
TGTGCCAGCAGCTTCGGGACAGGGTACGAAAAACTGTTTTTT
>TRBJ2-1|NA|TRBV27|NA
CASSLFRGASYNEQFF
TGTGCCAGCAGTTTATTTCGGGGGGCCTCCTACAATGAGCAGTTCTTC
>TRBJ2-7|few|TRBV4-1|NA
CASSQDPLSYEQYF
TGCGCCAGCAGCCAAGATCCTTTGTCCTACGAGCAGTACTTC
>TRBJ2-7|NA|TRBV18|NA
CASLGPFGEQYF
TGTGCCAGCTTGGGGCCCTTCGGCGAGCAGTACTTC
>TRBJ2-1|NA|TRBV7-2|NA
CASSLASGNNEQFF
TGTGCCAGCAGCTTAGCGTCAGGGAACAATGAGCAGTTCTTC
>TRBJ1-2|NA|TRBV5-4|TRBD1
CASSTIGTGLSGTF
TGTGCCAGCAGCACGATCGGGACAGGACTATCTGGCACCTTC
>TRBJ1-6|NA|TRBV30|TRBD1
CAWSGQGLTYNSPLHF
TGTGCCTGGAGCGGACAGGGGTTAACCTATAATTCACCCCTCCACTTT
>TRBJ2-1|NA|TRBV10-1|TRBD2
CASSASGGAREQFF
TGCGCCAGCAGTGCTAGCGGGGGGGCAAGGGAGCAGTTCTTC
>TRBJ1-3|NA|TRBV5-1|NA
CASSLPESVGNTIYF
TGCGCCAGCAGCTTGCCCGAATCGGTTGGAAACACCATATATTTT
>TRBJ1-2|NA|TRBV5-1|NA
CASSYEPGQLNYGYTF
TGCGCCAGCAGCTACGAACCGGGACAACTCAACTATGGCTACACCTTC
>TRBJ1-5|NA|TRBV5-1|NA
CASSPPQDTIDQPQHF
TGCGCCAGCAGCCCACCCCAGGATACCATCGATCAGCCCCAGCATTTT
>TRBJ2-3|NA|TRBV10-3|TRBD2
CAISRVVAGVGYTQYF
TGTGCCATCAGTCGGGTGGTAGCGGGAGTCGGGTATACGCAGTATTTT
>TRBJ2-3|NA|TRBV2|NA
CASSYRRLGTDTQYF
TGTGCCAGCAGTTACAGGCGGCTCGGCACAGATACGCAGTATTTT
>TRBJ2-7|NA|TRBV29-1|TRBD2
CSAAAQRESSYEQYF
TGCAGCGCGGCGGCTCAGCGGGAAAGCTCCTACGAGCAGTACTTC